What follows is one TCR beta chain and its context. What it binds is not known. Produced via immunoSEQ multiplex PCR; TCRdb's table is partial and in-frame only. The top ten clones hold about 4.6% of a sample with 300,000 to 350,000 clones, around 89% of them seen once. These data belong to a study of Ad26.COV2.S vaccination and SARS-CoV-2 variants. Study-wide results and caveats: TCR breadth and depth estimates may have understated total T cell responses. Reported post-vaccination CD8+ and CD4+ T cell responses to spike showed substantial breadth.

The treatment was: some 20 received Ad26.COV2.S at low or high dose, single or two shots; several received placebo; per-sample allocation not given. Sampling occurred on day 63 after the first vaccine or placebo injection. In Boston, an adult donor aged 18-55 years took part. Its platform was an Ad26 vector, and its expressed antigen was Wuhan-strain SARS-CoV-2 spike. The CDR3 is made up of 13 amino acids. With V trimmed by 7 bases and J by 3 bases, 7 bases remained unmatched. CDR1 and CDR2 from the germline V gene are SQVTM and ANQGSEA. The TCR comes from a person aged 18-65 years who received the Ad26.COV2.S COVID-19 vaccine or a placebo. The starting material was peripheral blood, obtained in a trial of Ad26.COV2.S vaccine versus placebo. This chain joins TRBV29-1 and TRBJ2-3; 7 bases align to TRBD1. The CDR3 loop reads CSGYRGGTDTQYF. The DNA of the CDR3 is TGCAGCGGATACAGGGGTGGGACAGATACGCAGTATTTT.